The T cell receptor beta chain under discussion was sequenced for a study of control samples from healthy donors and cancer patients (dated by TCRdb to the early 2020s). Library construction relied on the immunoSEQ multiplex PCR assay. In TCRdb, the immuneACCESS table is reduced to in-frame sequences with V and J assigned. These tables do not hold every clone; where another copy was compared, an unresolved V gene accounts for under half, and the others remain unexplained. This sample gives approximately 140,000 clones in total; roughly nine tenths of them show up just once. Around 10% of the sample belongs to the ten largest clones. On this clone itself: Its antigen is not yet known. Base qualities are not at hand, and no much larger clone is one base apart.

The germline V gene provides CDR1 MNHNS and CDR2 SASEGT. The CDR3 measures 16 amino acids from cysteine to phenylalanine. Only CDR3 DNA is held: 48 bases, read in frame from base 1. V trim: 2 bases; J trim: 1 base; unmatched bases: 3. The sequenced material came from blood. The source is a woman in her thirties in good health. The sequence is built from TRBV6-1 and TRBJ2-1; 9 central bases correspond to TRBD1. The CDR3 region has the sequence CASSEPGQGSYNEQFF. The sequence in DNA is TGTGCCAGCAGTGAACCGGGACAGGGTTCCTACAATGAGCAGTTCTTC.